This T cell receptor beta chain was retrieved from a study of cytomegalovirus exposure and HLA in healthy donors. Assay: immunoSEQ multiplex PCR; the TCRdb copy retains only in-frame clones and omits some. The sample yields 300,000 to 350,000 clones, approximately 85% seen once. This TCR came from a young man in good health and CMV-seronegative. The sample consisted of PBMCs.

DNA for the CDR3: TGTGCCAGCAGTTCAGCGGGCACAGATACGCAGTATTTT. The encoded protein is CASSSAGTDTQYF. The rearrangement uses TRBV27 and TRBJ2-3; weak D call: TRBD2 (5 bases). This CDR3 comprises 13 residues. Germline CDR1 is MNHEY and CDR2 is SMNVEV (reference sequence). Trimming removed 4 bases from V and 1 base from J, with 6 bases in between.